The source of this T cell receptor (beta chain) is a study of cytomegalovirus exposure and HLA in healthy donors. Across the whole study: Clustering assigned 70% to 90% of the approximately 400 genotyped donors to the Caucasian-associated ancestry cluster. Study-level points and caveats: The study carried out a later analysis of TCR beta sequences. It associated approximately 17,000 of them with specific HLA alleles at a false discovery rate of 0.05.

Both 60 Vbeta primers and 13 Jbeta primers went into the PCR. Generated by immunoSEQ multiplex PCR, the TCRdb table keeps only in-frame clones and is missing some. The table has about 150,000 clones, roughly 77% seen once. Germline V gene data show CDR1 as MNHEY and CDR2 as SMNVEV (reference sequence). CDR3 length: 20 amino acids. The junction had 20 bases not matched to a gene; V was cut back by 2 bases and J by 6 bases. As regards this clone: Its antigen is still unknown.

The gene calls are TRBV27 and TRBJ2-1; 9 nucleotides agree with TRBD1. The sample was PBMCs. This sequence was found in a human donor in good health. CDR3 sequence: CASSLVVFAGTGMVGNEQFF. Written as DNA, the CDR3 is TGTGCCAGCAGTTTAGTTGTGTTCGCCGGGACAGGGATGGTAGGCAATGAGCAGTTCTTC.